Below, 8 T cell receptor beta chains from the same sample are listed, as sequenced in a study of OX40 agonist ivuxolimab in advanced cancers. Sequencing was performed with immunoSEQ multiplex PCR; in TCRdb, only in-frame clones are kept and a portion is missing. The sample carries 80,000 to 90,000 clones, around 80% recorded once. The sample in question was CD4+ or CD8+ T cells sorted from blood, obtained in a trial of the OX40 agonist ivuxolimab. The source of these receptors is an adult with an advanced solid tumor such as melanoma, head and neck, liver or kidney cancer.

The V and J genes are TRBV23-1 and TRBJ1-6, with 10 bases matching TRBD1. TRBV23-1 is flagged as an ORF with uncertain function. The junction had 10 bases not matched to a gene; V was cut back by 4 bases and J by 7 bases. This CDR3 spans 17 amino acids. CDR3 in amino acids: CASSLGDRGPNNSPLHF. The CDR3 coding sequence is TGCGCCAGCAGTCTCGGGGACAGGGGACCTAACAATTCACCCCTCCACTTT.

The rearrangement joins TRBV11-2 to TRBJ1-2; no clear D gene. The CDR3 has 17 amino acids. V shed 4 bases and J shed 2 bases, with 20 bases lying between them. Looked up from germline, CDR1 is SGHAT and CDR2 is FQNNGV. The CDR3 nucleotides read TGTGCCAGCAGCTCCTCGGACGCGGCCAGGCTCAACTATGGCTACACCTTC. The encoded protein is CASSSSDAARLNYGYTF.

CDR3 in amino acids: CASSVGRQGEAFF. CDR3 DNA sequence: TGTGCCAGCAGCGTGGGCAGACAGGGAGAAGCTTTCTTT. This chain uses TRBV7-9 with TRBJ1-1; TRBD1 agrees at 7 bases. The junction had 8 bases not matched to a gene; V was cut back by 5 bases and J by 8 bases. CDR1 is SEHNR, CDR2 FQNEAQ, per germline (reference sequence). The CDR3 extends over 13 amino acids.

The chain joins TRBV7-3 to TRBJ2-5, with 8 bases aligning to TRBD1. CDR1 is SGHTA and CDR2 is FQGTGA in the germline V gene. The CDR3 spans 13 residues. The ends lost 5 bases at V and 3 bases at J; junction bases unmatched: 2. CDR3 sequence reads: CASSQDREETQYF. CDR3 nucleotide sequence: TGTGCCAGCAGCCAGGACAGGGAAGAGACCCAGTACTTC.

This clone was seen more than once but under ten times. The V and J genes are TRBV7-2 and TRBJ2-7; 8 bases are a match to TRBD1. J gave up 3 bases and V 4 bases, and 14 bases lay outside the gene matches. CDR1 and CDR2 (germline): SGHTA, FQGNSA. The CDR3 loop spans 17 amino acids. The CDR3 loop is CASSSPQLGQGNYEQYF. The DNA for the CDR3 is TGTGCCAGCAGCTCCCCCCAACTCGGACAGGGTAACTACGAGCAGTACTTC.

The gene calls are TRBV5-6 and TRBJ2-1; possible D gene TRBD2, 5 bases. The ends were cut back, 0 bases at V and 2 bases at J, with 9 bases in the middle. The CDR3 length is 15 residues. Germline V gene lookup returns CDR1 SGHDT and CDR2 YYEEEE. DNA of the CDR3: TGTGCCAGCAGCTTGGACCCGGGGACCTACAATGAGCAGTTCTTC. Its translation: CASSLDPGTYNEQFF.

This clone was observed a few times. The chain joins TRBV30 to TRBJ1-4; D not resolved. V was clipped by 2 bases and J by 5 bases, with 12 bases between them. Germline lookup yields CDR1 GTSNPN and CDR2 SVGIG (reference sequence). This CDR3 comprises 14 residues. DNA of the CDR3: TGTGCCTGGAGTAACTCCGGCAACAATGAAAAACTGTTTTTT. Translation: CAWSNSGNNEKLFF.

The CDR3 DNA reads TGTGCCAGCACGAGAGTATGGGCCAGCTCCTACGAGCAGTACTTC. Residues: CASTRVWASSYEQYF. V gene TRBV6-5 combines with J gene TRBJ2-7; no definite D call. This CDR3 spans 15 amino acids. Germline CDR1 MNHEY, CDR2 SVGAGI. Trimming pared 7 bases from V and 0 bases from J, leaving 16 bases between.